What follows is one TCR beta chain and its context. The entry originates in a study of blood T cells in healthy people across ages. PCR was performed a second time for 7 to 11 cycles using a sample-barcoded 5' primer and a J-beta primer mix. TCRdb recomputed calls from the 5' RACE reads with MiXCR, one row per CDR3 protein. The sample holds 700,000 or so distinct CDR3 sequences, approximately 40% seen once. Germline values: CDR1 SEHNR, CDR2 FQNEAQ (reference sequence). Trimming removed 3 bases from V and 2 bases from J; junction bases left unmatched: 8. The CDR3 totals 17 residues. The V call is TRBV7-9, the J call TRBJ2-2; 8 bases fit TRBD1. This sequence was found in a man older than 75 in good health. Sequencing was done on a sample of blood. Here the CDR3 DNA reads TGTGCCAGCAGCTTCCCTGGACAGGGCCGTAACACCGGGGAGCTGTTTTTT. Translating it yields CASSFPGQGRNTGELFF.